This TCR beta chain was sequenced during a study of shared clonotypes between healthy human individuals. Study outcomes and limitations: Clonotype sharing among the donors was expected to vary with sequencing depth. With few donors, the genetic and exposure-history diversity represented was limited.

The data were produced by immunoSEQ multiplex PCR, yet TCRdb's version contains in-frame clones alone and is incomplete. This table holds approximately 2,300,000 clones, just under 95% found once. As concerns this clone: What it recognizes is unknown.

This CDR3 spans 13 amino acids. V shed 3 bases and J 5 bases; nucleotides not matched to a gene: 3. In germline, CDR1 is MNHNS, CDR2 SASEGT. Sample: naive CD4+ T cells from PBMCs. Described subset: CD45RA+ positively selected. This clonotype was obtained from a young man in good health. Some clones in this sample may be carry-over from other donors' samples. The rearrangement uses TRBV6-1 and TRBJ1-1; 7 bases map to TRBD1. The CDR3 spells CASSERGRTEAFF. The CDR3 region has the DNA TGTGCCAGCAGTGAGAGGGGGCGGACTGAAGCTTTCTTT.